This TCR beta chain was sequenced for a study of CD8+ T cells in alopecia areata. Study-wide background: Severity was scored as percentage of affected scalp area in treated patients.

Treatment reported: oral pan-JAK inhibitor, 5-10 mg twice daily. Researchers took lesional scalp punch biopsies and peripheral blood from people who were alopecia areata patients. Extraction and reverse transcription of RNA yielded cDNA as the sequencing template. Clones were read by immunoSEQ multiplex PCR, and TCRdb kept only the in-frame ones, dropping some. The profile shows some 170,000 clones, roughly 60% of them singletons. From germline, CDR1 is DFQATT and CDR2 SNEGSKA (reference sequence). V shed 5 bases, J shed 6 bases, and the junction held 2 bases outside the gene matches. The CDR3 has 11 residues. Whole-study results and caveats: In scalp samples, resident alphabeta T cells of normal skin are also sequenced. The study found that many expanded lesional clones persisted in scalp and blood during tofacitinib.

Points on this clone: As yet, its antigen is unknown.

The TCR sequence derives from a human donor with alopecia areata. This sample comprised CD4+ T cells sorted from blood, obtained around week 55, from a patient treated with tofacitinib. The chain is built from TRBV20-1 and TRBJ2-3; 7 nucleotides align to TRBD1. In nucleotides, the CDR3 is TGCAGTGCTGGACAGGAGGATACGCAGTATTTT. Encoded protein: CSAGQEDTQYF.